The sample holds one count of the clone carrying this TCR beta chain. Its cognate antigen is unknown. This record comes from a study of cytomegalovirus exposure and HLA in healthy donors. Whole-study context: Ancestry clustering placed around four fifths of several hundred genotyped donors in the Caucasian-associated cluster. Study-wide findings and caveats: Later analysis demonstrated an association between a missense DCLRE1C variant and TCR beta V- and J-gene trimming. TRBV6-2, TRBV6-3 and some other V segments were unresolvable in 87-base-pair reads. Among the sequence variants, a highly shared cluster was likely an artifact of sequencing.

Germline V gene data show CDR1 as SGHTA and CDR2 as FQGNSA. CDR3 length: 18 residues. V trimming: 5 bases; J trimming: 4 bases; junction bases outside the gene matches: 18. The PCR was carried out with 60 Vbeta primers and 13 Jbeta primers. Profiled with immunoSEQ multiplex PCR; TCRdb holds only in-frame clones, not every one. The table shows 150,000 to 200,000 clones, with roughly 78% occurring only once. What was sequenced was PBMCs. The rearrangement joins TRBV7-2 to TRBJ1-2; 8 bases are shared with TRBD1. The origin of this receptor is a man in his forties in good health and CMV-seropositive. The CDR3 bases are TGTGCCAGCAGCCCGAACACCCCGGTAGGGACAGGTTCCTATGGCTACACCTTC. Amino acid sequence: CASSPNTPVGTGSYGYTF.